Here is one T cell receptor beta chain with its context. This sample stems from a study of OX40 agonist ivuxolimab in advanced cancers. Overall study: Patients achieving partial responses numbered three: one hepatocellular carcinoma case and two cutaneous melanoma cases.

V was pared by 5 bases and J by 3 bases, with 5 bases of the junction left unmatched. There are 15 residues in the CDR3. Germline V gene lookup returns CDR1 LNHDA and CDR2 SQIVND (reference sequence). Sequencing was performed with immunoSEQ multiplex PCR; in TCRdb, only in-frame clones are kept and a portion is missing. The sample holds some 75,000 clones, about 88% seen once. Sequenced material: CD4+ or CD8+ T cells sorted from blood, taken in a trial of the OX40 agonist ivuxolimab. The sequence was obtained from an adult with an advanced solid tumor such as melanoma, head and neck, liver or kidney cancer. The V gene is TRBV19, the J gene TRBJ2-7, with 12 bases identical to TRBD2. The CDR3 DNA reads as TGTGCCAGTAGTTCACAGACTAGCGGGAGCTACGAGCAGTACTTC. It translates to CASSSQTSGSYEQYF.